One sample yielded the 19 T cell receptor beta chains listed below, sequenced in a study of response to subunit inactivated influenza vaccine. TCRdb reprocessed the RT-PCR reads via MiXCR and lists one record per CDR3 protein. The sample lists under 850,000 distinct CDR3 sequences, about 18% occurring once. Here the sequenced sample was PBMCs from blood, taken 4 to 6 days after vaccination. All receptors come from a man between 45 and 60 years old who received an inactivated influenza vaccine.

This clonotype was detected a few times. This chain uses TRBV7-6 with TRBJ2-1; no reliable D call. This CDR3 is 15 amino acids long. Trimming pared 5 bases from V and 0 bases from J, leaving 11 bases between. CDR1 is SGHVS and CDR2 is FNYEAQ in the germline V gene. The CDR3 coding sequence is TGTGCCAGCAGCAAGGTCCTTGGCTCCTACAATGAGCAGTTCTTC. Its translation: CASSKVLGSYNEQFF.

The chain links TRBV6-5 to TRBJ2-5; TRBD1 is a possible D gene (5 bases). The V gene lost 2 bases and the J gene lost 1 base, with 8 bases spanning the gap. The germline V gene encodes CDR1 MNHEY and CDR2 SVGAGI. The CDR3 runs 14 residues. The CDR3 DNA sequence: TGTGCCAGCAGTTACGGGGCATTCCAAGAGACCCAGTACTTC. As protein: CASSYGAFQETQYF.

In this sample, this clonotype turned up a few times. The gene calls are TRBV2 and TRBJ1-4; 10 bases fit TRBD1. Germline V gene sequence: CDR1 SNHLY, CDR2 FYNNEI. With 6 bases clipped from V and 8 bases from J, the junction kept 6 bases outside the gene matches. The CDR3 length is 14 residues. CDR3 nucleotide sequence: TGTGCCAGCAGGGGGACAGGGGTCTTCGAAAAACTGTTTTTT. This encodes CASRGTGVFEKLFF.

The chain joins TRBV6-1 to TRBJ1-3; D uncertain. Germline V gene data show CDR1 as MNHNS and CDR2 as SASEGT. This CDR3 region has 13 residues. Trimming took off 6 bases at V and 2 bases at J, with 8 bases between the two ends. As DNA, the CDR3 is TGTGCCAGCAGCCGAGAAGCTGGAAACACCATATATTTT. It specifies CASSREAGNTIYF.

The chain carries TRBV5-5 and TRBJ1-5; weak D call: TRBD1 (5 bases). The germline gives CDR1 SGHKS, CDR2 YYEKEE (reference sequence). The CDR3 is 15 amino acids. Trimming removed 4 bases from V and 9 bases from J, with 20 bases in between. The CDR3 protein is CASSGDVQGLGPQHF. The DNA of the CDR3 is TGTGCCAGCAGCGGAGACGTGCAGGGCTTGGGGCCCCAGCATTTT.

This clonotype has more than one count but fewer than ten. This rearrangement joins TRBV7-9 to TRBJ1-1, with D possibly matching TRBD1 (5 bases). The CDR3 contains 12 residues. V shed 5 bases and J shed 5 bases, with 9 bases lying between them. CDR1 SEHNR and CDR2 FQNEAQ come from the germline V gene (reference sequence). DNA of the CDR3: TGTGCCAGCAGCACCCGGGGGACTGAAGCTTTCTTT. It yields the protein CASSTRGTEAFF.

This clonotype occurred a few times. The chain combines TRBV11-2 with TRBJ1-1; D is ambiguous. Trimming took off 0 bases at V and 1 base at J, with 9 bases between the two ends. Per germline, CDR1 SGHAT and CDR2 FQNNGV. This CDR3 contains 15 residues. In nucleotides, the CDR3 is TGTGCCAGCAGCTTAGAAGCGGGGAGGAACACTGAAGCTTTCTTT. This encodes CASSLEAGRNTEAFF.

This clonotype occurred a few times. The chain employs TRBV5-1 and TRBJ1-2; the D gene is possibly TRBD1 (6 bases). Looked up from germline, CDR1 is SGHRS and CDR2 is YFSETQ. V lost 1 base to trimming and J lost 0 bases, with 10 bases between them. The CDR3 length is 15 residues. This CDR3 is CASSLRQATNYGYTF. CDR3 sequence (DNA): TGCGCCAGCAGCTTGAGACAGGCGACTAACTATGGCTACACCTTC. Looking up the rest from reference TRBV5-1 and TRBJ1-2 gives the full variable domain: KAGVTQTPRYLIKTRGQQVTLSCSPISGHRSVSWYQQTPGQGLQFLFEYFSETQRNKGNFPGRFSGRQFSNSRSEMNVSTLELGDSALYLCASSLRQATNYGYTFGSGTRLTVV.

The CDR3 here is CASSLPPGGSYEQYF. The CDR3 DNA follows: TGTGCCAGCAGCTTACCCCCGGGGGGCTCCTACGAGCAGTACTTC. V is TRBV7-2 and J is TRBJ2-7; 7 nucleotides align to TRBD2. Germline lookup yields CDR1 SGHTA and CDR2 FQGNSA. The CDR3 is made up of 15 amino acids. J was trimmed by 0 bases and V by 2 bases; bases with no gene match: 4.

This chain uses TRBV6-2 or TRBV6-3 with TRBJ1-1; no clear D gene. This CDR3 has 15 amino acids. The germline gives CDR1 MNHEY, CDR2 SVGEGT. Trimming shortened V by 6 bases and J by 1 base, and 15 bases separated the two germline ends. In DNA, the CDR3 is TGTGCCAGCAGCCTAACCGGGTCGACGAACACTGAAGCTTTCTTT. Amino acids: CASSLTGSTNTEAFF.

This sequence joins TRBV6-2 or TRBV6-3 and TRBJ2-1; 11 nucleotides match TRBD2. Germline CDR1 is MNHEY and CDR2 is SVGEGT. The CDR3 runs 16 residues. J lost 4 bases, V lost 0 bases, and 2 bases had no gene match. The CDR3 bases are TGTGCCAGCAGTTACTCGACTAGCGGGATATACAATGAGCAGTTCTTC. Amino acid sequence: CASSYSTSGIYNEQFF.

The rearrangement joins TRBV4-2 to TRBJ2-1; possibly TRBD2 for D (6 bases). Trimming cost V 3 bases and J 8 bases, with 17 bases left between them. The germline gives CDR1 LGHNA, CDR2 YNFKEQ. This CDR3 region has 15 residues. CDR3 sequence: CASSQVGDWAHEQFF. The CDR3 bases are TGTGCCAGCAGCCAGGTGGGGGACTGGGCCCATGAGCAGTTCTTC.

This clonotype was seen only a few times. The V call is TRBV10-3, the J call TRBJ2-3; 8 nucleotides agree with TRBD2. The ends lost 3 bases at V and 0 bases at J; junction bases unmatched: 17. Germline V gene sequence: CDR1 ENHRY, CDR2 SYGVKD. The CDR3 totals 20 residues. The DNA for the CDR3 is TGTGCCATCAGTGATCCCTACAAAGCGGGAGTCCACACTAGCACAGATACGCAGTATTTT. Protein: CAISDPYKAGVHTSTDTQYF.

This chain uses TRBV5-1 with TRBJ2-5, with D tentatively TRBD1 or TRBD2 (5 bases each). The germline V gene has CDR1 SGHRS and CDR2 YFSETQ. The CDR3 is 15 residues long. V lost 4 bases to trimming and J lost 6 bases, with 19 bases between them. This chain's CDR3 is CASSPDEGREQTQYF. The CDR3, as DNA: TGCGCCAGCAGCCCGGACGAGGGCAGGGAGCAGACCCAGTACTTC.

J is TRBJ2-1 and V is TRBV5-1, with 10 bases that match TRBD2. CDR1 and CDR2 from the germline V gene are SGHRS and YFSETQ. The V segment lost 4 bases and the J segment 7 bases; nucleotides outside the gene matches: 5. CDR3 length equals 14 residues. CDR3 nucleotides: TGCGCCAGCAGCGCCCCACTAGCGGGGAATGAGCAGTTCTTC. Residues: CASSAPLAGNEQFF. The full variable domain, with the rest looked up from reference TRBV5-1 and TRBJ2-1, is KAGVTQTPRYLIKTRGQQVTLSCSPISGHRSVSWYQQTPGQGLQFLFEYFSETQRNKGNFPGRFSGRQFSNSRSEMNVSTLELGDSALYLCASSAPLAGNEQFFGPGTRLTVL.

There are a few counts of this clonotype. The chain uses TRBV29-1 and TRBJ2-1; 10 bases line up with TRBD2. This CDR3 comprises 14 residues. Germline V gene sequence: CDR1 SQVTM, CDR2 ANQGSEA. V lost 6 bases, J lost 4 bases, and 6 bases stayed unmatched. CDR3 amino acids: CSVARTSGYNEQFF. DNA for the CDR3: TGCAGCGTAGCAAGGACTAGCGGATACAATGAGCAGTTCTTC.

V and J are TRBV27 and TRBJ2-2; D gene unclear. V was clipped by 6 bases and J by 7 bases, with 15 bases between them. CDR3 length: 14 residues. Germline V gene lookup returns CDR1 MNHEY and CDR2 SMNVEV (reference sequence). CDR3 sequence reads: CASRGWATGGELFF. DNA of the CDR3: TGTGCCAGCAGGGGGTGGGCCACCGGCGGGGAGCTGTTTTTT.

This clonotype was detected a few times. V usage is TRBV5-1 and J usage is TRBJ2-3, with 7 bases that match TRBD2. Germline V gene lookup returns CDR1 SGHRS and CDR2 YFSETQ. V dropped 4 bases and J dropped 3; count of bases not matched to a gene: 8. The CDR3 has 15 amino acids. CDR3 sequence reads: CASSPELARTDTQYF. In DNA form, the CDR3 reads TGCGCCAGCAGCCCGGAACTAGCGCGAACAGATACGCAGTATTTT. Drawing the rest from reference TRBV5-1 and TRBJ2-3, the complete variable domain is KAGVTQTPRYLIKTRGQQVTLSCSPISGHRSVSWYQQTPGQGLQFLFEYFSETQRNKGNFPGRFSGRQFSNSRSEMNVSTLELGDSALYLCASSPELARTDTQYFGPGTRLTVL.

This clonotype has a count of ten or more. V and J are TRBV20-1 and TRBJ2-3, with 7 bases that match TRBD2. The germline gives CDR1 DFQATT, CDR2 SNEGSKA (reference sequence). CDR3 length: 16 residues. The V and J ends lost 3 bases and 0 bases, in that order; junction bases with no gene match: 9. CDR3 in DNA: TGCAGTGCTAGTAACTTGGCTAGCGGTAGCACAGATACGCAGTATTTT. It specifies CSASNLASGSTDTQYF.